This T cell receptor beta chain originates from a study of blood T cell repertoires in COVID-19. Study-level information: Spain, Italy and the United States supplied samples that represented acute and convalescent COVID-19.

This CDR3 has 14 residues. With 5 bases clipped from V and 6 bases from J, the junction kept 7 bases outside the gene matches. The germline V gene has CDR1 SGHTA and CDR2 FQGNSA. Sequencing was performed with immunoSEQ multiplex PCR; in TCRdb, only in-frame clones are kept and a portion is missing. The sample contains roughly 200,000 clones, around 81% of which appear only once. The TCR comes from a middle-aged man with active or convalescent COVID-19. This chain links TRBV7-2 with TRBJ1-1, with 9 bases fitting TRBD1. Sequencing was performed on peripheral blood. The CDR3 here is CASSLQGAPAEAFF. As DNA, the CDR3 is TGTGCCAGCAGCCTACAGGGGGCGCCGGCTGAAGCTTTCTTT. Combining the CDR3 with reference TRBV7-2 and TRBJ1-1 gives the whole variable domain GAGVSQSPSNKVTEKGKDVELRCDPISGHTALYWYRQSLGQGLEFLIYFQGNSAPDKSGLPSDRFSAERTGGSVSTLTIQRTQQEDSAVYLCASSLQGAPAEAFFGQGTRLTVV.